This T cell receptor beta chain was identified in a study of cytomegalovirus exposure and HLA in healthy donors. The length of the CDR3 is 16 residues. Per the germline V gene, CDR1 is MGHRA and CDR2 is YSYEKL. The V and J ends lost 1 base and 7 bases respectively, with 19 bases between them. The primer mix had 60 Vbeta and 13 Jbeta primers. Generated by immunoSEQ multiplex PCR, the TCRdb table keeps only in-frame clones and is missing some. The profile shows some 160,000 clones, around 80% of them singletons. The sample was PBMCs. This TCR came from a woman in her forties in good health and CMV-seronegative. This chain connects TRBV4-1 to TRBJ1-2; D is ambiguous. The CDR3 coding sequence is TGCGCCAGCAGCCAAGGGACTTTACTACGTGAGGGTGGCTACACCTTC. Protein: CASSQGTLLREGGYTF.